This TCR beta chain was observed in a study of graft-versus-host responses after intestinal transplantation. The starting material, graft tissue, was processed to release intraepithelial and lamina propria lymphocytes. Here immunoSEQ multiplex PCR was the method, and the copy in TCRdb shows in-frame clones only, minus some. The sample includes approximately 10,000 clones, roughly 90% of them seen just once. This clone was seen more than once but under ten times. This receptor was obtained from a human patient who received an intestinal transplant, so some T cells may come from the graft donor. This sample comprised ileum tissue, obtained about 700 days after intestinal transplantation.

In DNA form, the CDR3 reads TGTGCCAGCAGCGTAGAGGGGACAGGGGGTGAAAAACTGTTTTTT. This codes for CASSVEGTGGEKLFF. The chain employs TRBV9 and TRBJ1-4, with 11 bases aligning to TRBD1. This CDR3 is 15 amino acids long. V shed 0 bases, J shed 7 bases, and the junction held 2 bases outside the gene matches. The V gene's germline CDR1 is SGDLS and CDR2 YYNGEE.